This TCR beta chain was sequenced for a study of T cells after yellow fever vaccination. Conversion of TCR transcripts into cDNA relied on 5'RACE template switching, which added a universal primer site and UMIs. One entry per CDR3 protein results from TCRdb running MiXCR on the 5' RACE reads. The sample has a few hundred thousand distinct CDR3 sequences; roughly 4% are singletons. Germline values: CDR1 SEHNR, CDR2 FQNEAQ (reference sequence). The CDR3 runs to 14 residues. Trimming took 5 bases from V and 3 from J, leaving 11 bases between them. A word on this clonotype: Antigen unknown.

Study-wide results and caveats: After the booster, roughly 96% of CD4 and around nine tenths of CD8 primary-response clones were re-detected.

The input for sequencing was PBMCs, taken 5 days after the yellow fever booster vaccination. The clonotype originates from a man aged 18 to 35 who received the YFV17D yellow fever vaccine. The rearrangement links TRBV7-9 to TRBJ1-3; D is unresolved. CDR3 sequence (DNA): TGTGCCAGCAGCCCCCCTCTGAATGGAAACACCATATATTTT. This gives the protein CASSPPLNGNTIYF.